The 25 T cell receptor beta chains given below trace back to one sample, sequenced in a study of blood T cell repertoires in COVID-19. Using immunoSEQ multiplex PCR, the repertoire was profiled, and TCRdb retains in-frame clones only, with some absent. The repertoire includes hundreds of thousands of clones, roughly 89% of them detected once, and roughly 3% sits in the top ten. Sequenced material: peripheral blood. The receptors were gathered from a woman between 18 and 30 years old who had recovered from COVID-19.

CDR3 sequence reads: CASGPRAQGDTGELFF. In DNA, the CDR3 is TGTGCTAGTGGGCCCCGCGCACAGGGGGACACCGGGGAGCTGTTTTTT. The chain carries TRBV12-5 and TRBJ2-2; 8 bases line up with TRBD1. The V segment lost 6 bases and the J segment 3 bases; nucleotides outside the gene matches: 9. The length of the CDR3 is 16 residues. In germline, CDR1 is LGHNT, CDR2 FRNRAP.

The rearrangement links TRBV12-5 to TRBJ1-1, with TRBD1 identical over 11 bases. The CDR3 loop spans 16 amino acids. Germline-derived CDR1 and CDR2 are LGHNT and FRNRAP. The J segment lost 11 bases and the V segment lost 0 bases, leaving 11 bases of the junction unmatched. CDR3 nucleotides: TGTGCTAGTGGTTTGGTCCAGGACAGGGGGCCTCCCCCGGCTTTCTTT. Encoded protein: CASGLVQDRGPPPAFF.

The V call is TRBV18, the J call TRBJ1-3, with unresolved D. This CDR3 region has 15 residues. From germline, CDR1 is KGHSH and CDR2 LQKENI. Trimming stripped 2 bases from V and 1 base from J, with 9 bases between. The CDR3 loop is CASSPGQSSGNTIYF. The CDR3 bases are TGTGCCAGCTCACCAGGCCAGTCATCTGGAAACACCATATATTTT.

The chain employs TRBV21-1 and TRBJ2-7; TRBD1 is the table's D call and was not checked against the DNA. TRBV21-1 is a pseudogene. This CDR3 spans 18 amino acids. Written as DNA, the CDR3 is TGTGCCAGCAGCAAAGTTCGAGGGGGGACAGGGGGCGCTTACGAGCAGTACGTC. It specifies CASSKVRGGTGGAYEQYV.

The rearrangement joins TRBV3-1 (or the pseudogene TRBV3-2) to TRBJ2-2; 10 nucleotides line up with TRBD2. Germline V CDR1 and CDR2: LGHDT, YNNKEL (reference sequence). Trimming removed 5 bases from V and 7 bases from J; junction bases left unmatched: 13. The length of the CDR3 is 17 residues. The CDR3 protein is CASSGHSGTSANGELFF. The CDR3, as DNA: TGTGCCAGCAGCGGACATTCCGGGACTAGCGCTAACGGGGAGCTGTTTTTT.

The chain recombines TRBV14 with TRBJ1-2; D gene unclear. This CDR3 is 14 amino acids long. CDR1 is SGHDN and CDR2 is FVKESK in the germline V gene. V was clipped by 1 base and J by 1 base, with 7 bases between them. CDR3 coding DNA: TGTGCCAGCAGCCAAGTGCGAAATAACTATGGCTACACCTTC. The encoded protein is CASSQVRNNYGYTF.

The chain is built from TRBV2 and TRBJ2-2, with TRBD1 as a possible D gene (5 bases). This CDR3 is 14 amino acids long. V lost 8 bases and J 4 bases, leaving 14 bases between the germline ends. Germline-derived CDR1 and CDR2 are SNHLY and FYNNEI. The DNA for the CDR3 is TGTGCCAGCGGGGCCCACGACGGCACCGGGGAGCTGTTTTTT. Translating gives CASGAHDGTGELFF.

The V and J genes are TRBV10-2 and TRBJ2-1; no reliable D call. V was clipped by 5 bases and J by 2 bases, with 7 bases between them. Germline V gene sequence: CDR1 WSHSY, CDR2 SAAADI. The CDR3 spans 13 residues. Here the CDR3 DNA reads TGCGCCAGCAGTAGCGAGACCTACAATGAGCAGTTCTTC. This sequence encodes CASSSETYNEQFF.

J is TRBJ1-1 and V is TRBV18; unclear D gene. Between the trimmed V and J ends, which lost 6 bases and 3 bases, there was a span of 17 bases. Germline CDR1 KGHSH, CDR2 LQKENI. The CDR3 sequence is 15 residues long. This CDR3 reads CASSHYIDADTEAFF. The CDR3 region has the DNA TGTGCCAGCTCTCACTACATAGATGCGGACACTGAAGCTTTCTTT.

J is TRBJ1-4 and V is TRBV4-3; 7 bases agree with TRBD1. CDR1 LGHNA and CDR2 YSLEER come from the germline V gene. V lost 0 bases, J lost 6 bases, and 13 bases stayed unmatched. This CDR3 has 18 amino acids. Written as DNA, the CDR3 is TGCGCCAGCAGCCAAGATCCGGCACCACAGGGGTCTCATGAAAAACTGTTTTTT. Translated: CASSQDPAPQGSHEKLFF.

This clone occurred once. The CDR3 loop is CASEMGQGATEAFF. CDR3 nucleotide sequence: TGTGCCAGCGAAATGGGACAGGGGGCGACTGAAGCTTTCTTT. The gene calls are TRBV3-1 (or the pseudogene TRBV3-2) and TRBJ1-1; TRBD1 matches 12 bases. The germline V gene has CDR1 LGHDT and CDR2 YNNKEL (reference sequence). J lost 5 bases, V lost 8 bases, and 6 bases had no gene match. The CDR3 has 14 residues.

The V gene is TRBV6-5, the J gene TRBJ1-1, with D perhaps TRBD1 (5 bases). The CDR3 contains 15 residues. Between the trimmed V and J ends, which lost 2 bases and 0 bases, there was a span of 10 bases. Looked up from germline, CDR1 is MNHEY and CDR2 is SVGAGI. The DNA for the CDR3 is TGTGCCAGCAGTTACGGGGGGAGAATGAACACTGAAGCTTTCTTT. Its protein is CASSYGGRMNTEAFF.

V usage is TRBV4-3 and J usage is TRBJ1-2; no clear D gene. This CDR3 has 15 amino acids. V gave up 1 base and J gave up 5 bases, with 14 bases separating them. Germline V gives CDR1 LGHNA, CDR2 YSLEER. Written as DNA, the CDR3 is TGCGCCAGCAGCCAAGTGGCACGGAGCGAGTATGGCTACACCTTC. Residues: CASSQVARSEYGYTF.

This chain joins TRBV6-5 and TRBJ2-2; 7 bases map to TRBD2. In germline, CDR1 is MNHEY, CDR2 SVGAGI. V trimming: 2 bases; J trimming: 7 bases; junction bases outside the gene matches: 7. This CDR3 region has 15 residues. The DNA for the CDR3 is TGTGCCAGCAGTTACCGGCGGGAGCTGGACGGGGAGCTGTTTTTT. Its translation is CASSYRRELDGELFF.

The chain couples TRBV9 to TRBJ2-2; D is unresolved. Germline loops: CDR1 SGDLS, CDR2 YYNGEE. The ends were cut back, 2 bases at V and 4 bases at J, with 15 bases in the middle. CDR3 length: 16 residues. CDR3: CASSVSPSPVTGELFF. The DNA for the CDR3 is TGTGCCAGCAGCGTGTCCCCTAGTCCGGTCACCGGGGAGCTGTTTTTT.

The chain recombines TRBV5-1 with TRBJ1-1; D possibly corresponds to TRBD1 (5 bases). Trimming removed 0 bases from V and 7 bases from J, with 13 bases in between. CDR3 size: 14 residues. Germline CDR1 and CDR2: SGHRS and YFSETQ. The CDR3 coding sequence is TGCGCCAGCAGCTTGGTTCCCGGGGGAGGTGAAGCTTTCTTT. It encodes CASSLVPGGGEAFF.

Note on this clone: This is likely a read error, given that the CDR3 carries no conserved phenylalanine or tryptophan at its end. No DNA is shown, since the ends of the CDR3 on it are uncertain; the CDR3 is the one TCRdb lists. The gene calls are TRBV23-1 and TRBJ1-2; the table's D call of TRBD1 was not tested on the DNA. TRBV23-1 belongs to the ORF category, with a function that is uncertain. The CDR3 region is 10 residues in length, termini included. The CDR3 sequence: CASSQGTGEI.

J is TRBJ1-4 and V is TRBV2, with TRBD1 identical over 8 bases. The junction had 5 bases not matched to a gene; V was cut back by 2 bases and J by 6 bases. The germline V gene encodes CDR1 SNHLY and CDR2 FYNNEI. CDR3 length: 15 amino acids. This CDR3 reads CASSERTGWHEKLFF. The CDR3 coding sequence is TGTGCCAGCAGTGAAAGGACAGGGTGGCATGAAAAACTGTTTTTT.

This chain uses TRBV11-3 with TRBJ2-5; the D gene is possibly TRBD2 (7 bases). The ends were cut back, 1 base at V and 3 bases at J, with 15 bases in the middle. Germline CDR1 SGHNT, CDR2 YENEEA. The CDR3 is 16 amino acids. As DNA, the CDR3 is TGTGCCAGCAGCTTAGTGGGGGGGCGCTTTGAAGAGACCCAGTACTTC. Amino acids: CASSLVGGRFEETQYF.

The V call is TRBV11-2, the J call TRBJ2-5, with TRBD2 matching over 8 bases. Germline values: CDR1 SGHAT, CDR2 FQNNGV. This CDR3 region has 16 residues. J lost 4 bases, V lost 1 base, and 8 bases had no gene match. DNA of the CDR3: TGTGCCAGCAGCTTAGGACCAGCGGGAGTTACAGAGACCCAGTACTTC. Translation: CASSLGPAGVTETQYF. Filled out from reference TRBV11-2 and TRBJ2-5, the complete variable domain reads EAGVAQSPRYKIIEKRQSVAFWCNPISGHATLYWYQQILGQGPKLLIQFQNNGVVDDSQLPKDRFSAERLKGVDSTLKIQPAKLEDSAVYLCASSLGPAGVTETQYFGPGTRLLVL.

This clone was observed once. V usage is TRBV4-3 and J usage is TRBJ2-2, with TRBD2 as a possible D gene (6 bases). V was shortened by 0 bases and J by 9 bases, with 14 bases between the two germline ends. This CDR3 has 15 amino acids. The germline V gene encodes CDR1 LGHNA and CDR2 YSLEER. The CDR3 is CASSQDVTGGRELFF. DNA for the CDR3: TGCGCCAGCAGCCAAGACGTAACCGGGGGTAGGGAGCTGTTTTTT.

The chain couples TRBV19 to TRBJ1-1; D is ambiguous. The CDR3 sequence is 13 residues long. Germline CDR1 LNHDA, CDR2 SQIVND (reference sequence). Trimming took 5 bases from V and 2 from J, leaving 9 bases between them. CDR3: CASSLRDNTEAFF. Written as DNA, the CDR3 is TGTGCCAGTAGTCTACGGGATAACACTGAAGCTTTCTTT.

The chain joins TRBV2 to TRBJ1-2, with 9 bases that match TRBD1. Germline-derived CDR1 and CDR2 are SNHLY and FYNNEI. Trimming removed 7 bases from V and 5 bases from J; junction bases left unmatched: 14. There are 16 residues in the CDR3. The CDR3 here is CASTIDPGQGTYGYTF. CDR3 coding DNA: TGTGCCAGCACCATCGACCCGGGACAGGGAACGTATGGCTACACCTTC.

The sample holds one count of this clone. The rearrangement links TRBV6-5 to TRBJ2-7, with 13 positions matching TRBD2. Germline loops: CDR1 MNHEY, CDR2 SVGAGI. Trimming removed 6 bases from V and 4 bases from J; junction bases left unmatched: 6. The CDR3 extends over 15 amino acids. The CDR3 here is CASRPRLAGGYEQYV. DNA for the CDR3: TGTGCCAGCAGGCCCCGACTAGCGGGAGGTTACGAGCAGTACGTC.

The gene calls are TRBV11-2 and TRBJ2-5, with D unresolved. This CDR3 is built from 13 residues. The germline V and J ends were trimmed by 3 bases and 1 base, with 6 bases remaining between them. Germline V lookup: CDR1 SGHAT, CDR2 FQNNGV. CDR3 sequence: CASSLGSQETQYF. CDR3 in DNA: TGTGCCAGCAGCTTGGGCAGCCAAGAGACCCAGTACTTC.